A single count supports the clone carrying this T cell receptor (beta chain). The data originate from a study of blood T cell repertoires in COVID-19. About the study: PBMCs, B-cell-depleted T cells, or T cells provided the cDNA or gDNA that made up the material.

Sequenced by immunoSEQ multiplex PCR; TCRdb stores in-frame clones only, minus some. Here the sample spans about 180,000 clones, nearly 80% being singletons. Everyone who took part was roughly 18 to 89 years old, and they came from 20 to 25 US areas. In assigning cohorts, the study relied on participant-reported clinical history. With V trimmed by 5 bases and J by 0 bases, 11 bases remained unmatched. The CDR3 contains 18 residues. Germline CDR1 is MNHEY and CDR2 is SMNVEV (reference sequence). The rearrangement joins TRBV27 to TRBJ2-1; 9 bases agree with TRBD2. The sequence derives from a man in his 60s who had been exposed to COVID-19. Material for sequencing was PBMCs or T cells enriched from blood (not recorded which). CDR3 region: CASSPPRTSASSYNEQFF. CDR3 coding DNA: TGTGCCAGCAGTCCTCCCCGGACTAGCGCGAGCTCCTACAATGAGCAGTTCTTC.